What follows is one TCR beta chain and its context. As yet, its antigen is unknown. This entry comes from a study of long-term antiretroviral therapy in people with HIV. Study-wide results and caveats: Clones that expanded before ART (that is, prior to treatment) dominated the repertoire at all time points. Subsequent to ART, diversity was augmented yet persisted below that of transplant donor controls. HIV repertoires covered narrower CDR3 length ranges than controls did.

With survey level as its setting, the immunoSEQ assay was v3.0. Some clones are missing from TCRdb's copy, which holds only in-frame ones; the method was immunoSEQ multiplex PCR. Here the sample spans fewer than 25,000 clones, roughly 80% being singletons. Source: unsorted PBMCs, taken 1.9 years after starting antiretroviral therapy. The clonotype originates from a woman aged 50 to 60 with HIV.

CDR3 nucleotides: TGTGCCAGCAGCTTAGGGCAGGGCCGCGAGCAGTACTTC. Translating gives CASSLGQGREQYF. V usage is TRBV5-4 and J usage is TRBJ2-7; D might be TRBD1 (5 bases). Trimming cost V 2 bases and J 6 bases, with 12 bases left between them. Germline lookup yields CDR1 SGHNT and CDR2 YYREEE (reference sequence). CDR3 length equals 13 residues. Filled out from reference TRBV5-4 and TRBJ2-7, the complete variable domain reads ETGVTQSPTHLIKTRGQQVTLRCSSQSGHNTVSWYQQALGQGPQFIFQYYREEENGRGNFPPRFSGLQFPNYSSELNVNALELDDSALYLCASSLGQGREQYFGPGTRLTVT.